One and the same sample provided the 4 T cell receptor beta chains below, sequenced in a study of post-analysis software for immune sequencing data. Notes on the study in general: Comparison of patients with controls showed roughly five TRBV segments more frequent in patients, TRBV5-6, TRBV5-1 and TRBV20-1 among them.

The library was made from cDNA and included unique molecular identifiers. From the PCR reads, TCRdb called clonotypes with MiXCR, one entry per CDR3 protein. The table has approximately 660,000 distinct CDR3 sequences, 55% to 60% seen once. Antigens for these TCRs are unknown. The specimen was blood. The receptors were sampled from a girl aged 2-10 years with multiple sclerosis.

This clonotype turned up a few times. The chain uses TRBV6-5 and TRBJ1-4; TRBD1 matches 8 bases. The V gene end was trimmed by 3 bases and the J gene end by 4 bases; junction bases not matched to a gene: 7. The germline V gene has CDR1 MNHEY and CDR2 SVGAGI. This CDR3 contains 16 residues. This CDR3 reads CASSYSTGEVNEKLFF. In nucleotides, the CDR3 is TGTGCCAGCAGTTATTCGACAGGGGAGGTTAATGAAAAACTGTTTTTT.

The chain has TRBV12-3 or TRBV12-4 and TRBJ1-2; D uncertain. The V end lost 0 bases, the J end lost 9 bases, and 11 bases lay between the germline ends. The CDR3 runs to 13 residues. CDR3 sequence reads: CASSLARQVRYTF. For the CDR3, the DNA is TGTGCCAGCAGTTTAGCGCGGCAGGTCCGCTACACCTTC.

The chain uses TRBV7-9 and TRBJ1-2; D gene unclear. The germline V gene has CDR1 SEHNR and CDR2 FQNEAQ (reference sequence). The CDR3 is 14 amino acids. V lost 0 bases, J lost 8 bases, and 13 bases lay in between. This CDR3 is CASSLAIGVEGYTF. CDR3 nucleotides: TGTGCCAGCAGCTTAGCCATTGGGGTAGAGGGCTACACCTTC.

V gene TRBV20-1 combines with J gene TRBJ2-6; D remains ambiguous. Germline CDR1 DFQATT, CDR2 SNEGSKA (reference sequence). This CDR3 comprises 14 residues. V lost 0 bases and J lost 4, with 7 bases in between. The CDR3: CSARDLPGANVLTF. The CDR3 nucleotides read TGCAGTGCTAGAGATCTACCGGGGGCCAACGTCCTGACTTTC.